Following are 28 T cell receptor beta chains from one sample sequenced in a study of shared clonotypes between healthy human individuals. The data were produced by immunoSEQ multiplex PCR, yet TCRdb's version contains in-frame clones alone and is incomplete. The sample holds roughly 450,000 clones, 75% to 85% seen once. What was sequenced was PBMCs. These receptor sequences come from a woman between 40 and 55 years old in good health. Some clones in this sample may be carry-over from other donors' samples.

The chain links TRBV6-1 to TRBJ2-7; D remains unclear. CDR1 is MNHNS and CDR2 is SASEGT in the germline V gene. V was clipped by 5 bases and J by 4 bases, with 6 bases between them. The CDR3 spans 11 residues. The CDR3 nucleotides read TGTGCCAGCAGTTGGTTATACGAGCAGTACTTC. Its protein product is CASSWLYEQYF.

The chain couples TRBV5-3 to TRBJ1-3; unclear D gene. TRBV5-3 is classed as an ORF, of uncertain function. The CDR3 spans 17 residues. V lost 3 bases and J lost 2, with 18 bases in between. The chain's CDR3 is CARSWGYTEYAGNTIYF. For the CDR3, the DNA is TGTGCCAGAAGCTGGGGTTACACGGAGTACGCTGGAAACACCATATATTTT.

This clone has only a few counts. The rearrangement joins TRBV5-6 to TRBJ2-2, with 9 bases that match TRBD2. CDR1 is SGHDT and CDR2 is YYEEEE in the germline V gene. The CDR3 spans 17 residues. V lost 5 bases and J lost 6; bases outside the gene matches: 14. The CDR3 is CASRSSVLAGWAGELFF. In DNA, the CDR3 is TGTGCCAGCAGGTCCTCCGTACTAGCGGGTTGGGCCGGGGAGCTGTTTTTT.

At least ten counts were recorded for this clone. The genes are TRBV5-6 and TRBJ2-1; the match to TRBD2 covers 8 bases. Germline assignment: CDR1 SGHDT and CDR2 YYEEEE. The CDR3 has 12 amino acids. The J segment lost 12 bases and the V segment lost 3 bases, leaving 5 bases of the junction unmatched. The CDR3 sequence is CASSWTSRGQFF. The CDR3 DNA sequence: TGTGCCAGCAGCTGGACTAGCCGGGGGCAGTTCTTC.

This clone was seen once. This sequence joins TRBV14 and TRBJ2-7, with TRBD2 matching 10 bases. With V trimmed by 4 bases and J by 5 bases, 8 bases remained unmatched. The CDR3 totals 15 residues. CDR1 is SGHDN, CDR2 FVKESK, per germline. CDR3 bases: TGTGCCAGCAGCCCCTGGGGGCTAGCGGGAGACGAGCAGTACTTC. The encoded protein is CASSPWGLAGDEQYF.

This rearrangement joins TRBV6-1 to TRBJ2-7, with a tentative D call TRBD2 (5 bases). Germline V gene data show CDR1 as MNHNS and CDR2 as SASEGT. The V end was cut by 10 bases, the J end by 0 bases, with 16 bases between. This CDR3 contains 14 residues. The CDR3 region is CATNRERNSYEQYF. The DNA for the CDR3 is TGTGCCACCAACCGAGAGCGGAACTCCTACGAGCAGTACTTC.

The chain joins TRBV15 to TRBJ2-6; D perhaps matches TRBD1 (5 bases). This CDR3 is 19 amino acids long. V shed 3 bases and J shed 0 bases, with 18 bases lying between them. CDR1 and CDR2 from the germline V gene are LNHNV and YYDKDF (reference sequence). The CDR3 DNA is TGTGCCACCAGCAGGAAGAGGACATCGGACATCTCTGGGGCCAACGTCCTGACTTTC. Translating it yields CATSRKRTSDISGANVLTF.

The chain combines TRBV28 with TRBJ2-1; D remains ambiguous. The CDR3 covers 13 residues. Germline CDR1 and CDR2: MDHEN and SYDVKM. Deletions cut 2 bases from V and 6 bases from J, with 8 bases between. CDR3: CASSLSPLNEQFF. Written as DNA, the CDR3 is TGTGCCAGCAGTTTAAGTCCCCTCAATGAGCAGTTCTTC.

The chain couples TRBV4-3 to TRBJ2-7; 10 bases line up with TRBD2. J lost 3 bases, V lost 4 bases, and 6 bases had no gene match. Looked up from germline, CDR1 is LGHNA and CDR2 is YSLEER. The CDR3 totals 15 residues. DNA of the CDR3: TGCGCCAGCAGCCGTCTAGCGGGAGTAAGCTACGAGCAGTACTTC. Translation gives CASSRLAGVSYEQYF.

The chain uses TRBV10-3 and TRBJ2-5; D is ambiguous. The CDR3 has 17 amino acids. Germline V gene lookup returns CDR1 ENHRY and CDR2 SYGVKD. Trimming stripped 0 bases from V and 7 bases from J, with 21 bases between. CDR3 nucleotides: TGTGCCATCAGTGAGTCGAAAGGTCCAGTGGATCGGGCGACCCAGTACTTC. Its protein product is CAISESKGPVDRATQYF.

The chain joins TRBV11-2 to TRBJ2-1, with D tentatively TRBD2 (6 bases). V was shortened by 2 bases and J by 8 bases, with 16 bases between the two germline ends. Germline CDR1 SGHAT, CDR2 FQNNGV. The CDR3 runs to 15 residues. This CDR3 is CASSLPGLLGDEQFF. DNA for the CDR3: TGTGCCAGCAGCTTACCGGGACTCCTCGGGGATGAGCAGTTCTTC.

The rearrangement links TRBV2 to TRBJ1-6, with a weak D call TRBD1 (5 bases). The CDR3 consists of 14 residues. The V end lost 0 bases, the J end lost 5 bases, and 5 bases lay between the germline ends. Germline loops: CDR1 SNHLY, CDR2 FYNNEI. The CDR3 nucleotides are TGTGCCAGCAGTGAAGCAGGGGATAATTCACCCCTCCACTTT. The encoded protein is CASSEAGDNSPLHF.

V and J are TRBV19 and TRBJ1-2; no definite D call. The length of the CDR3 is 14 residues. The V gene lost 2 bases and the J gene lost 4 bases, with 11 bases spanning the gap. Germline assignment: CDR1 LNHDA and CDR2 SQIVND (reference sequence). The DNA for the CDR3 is TGTGCCAGTAGTATAACCCAGACAAGCTATGGCTACACCTTC. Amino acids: CASSITQTSYGYTF.

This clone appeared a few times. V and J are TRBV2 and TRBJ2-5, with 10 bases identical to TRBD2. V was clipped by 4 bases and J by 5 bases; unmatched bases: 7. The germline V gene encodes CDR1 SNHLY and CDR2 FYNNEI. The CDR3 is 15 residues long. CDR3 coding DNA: TGTGCCAGCAGTGTGGCTAGCGGGAGACAGGAGACCCAGTACTTC. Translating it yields CASSVASGRQETQYF.

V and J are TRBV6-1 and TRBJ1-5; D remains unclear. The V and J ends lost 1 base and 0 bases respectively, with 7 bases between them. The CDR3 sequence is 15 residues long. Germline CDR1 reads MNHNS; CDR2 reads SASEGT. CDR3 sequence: CASSEGEYSNQPQHF. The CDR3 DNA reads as TGTGCCAGCAGTGAAGGAGAGTATAGCAATCAGCCCCAGCATTTT.

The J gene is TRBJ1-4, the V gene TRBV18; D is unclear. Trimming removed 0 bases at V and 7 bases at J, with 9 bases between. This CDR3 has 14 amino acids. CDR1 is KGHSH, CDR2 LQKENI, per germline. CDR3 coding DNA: TGTGCCAGCTCACCACCTCGGACTGGTGAAAAACTGTTTTTT. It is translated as CASSPPRTGEKLFF.

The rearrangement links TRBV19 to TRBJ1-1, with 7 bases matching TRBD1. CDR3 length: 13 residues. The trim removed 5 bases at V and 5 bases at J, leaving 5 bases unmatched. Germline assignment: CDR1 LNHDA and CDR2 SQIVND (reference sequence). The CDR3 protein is CASSQGVRTEAFF. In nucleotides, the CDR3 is TGTGCCAGTAGTCAGGGGGTAAGGACTGAAGCTTTCTTT.

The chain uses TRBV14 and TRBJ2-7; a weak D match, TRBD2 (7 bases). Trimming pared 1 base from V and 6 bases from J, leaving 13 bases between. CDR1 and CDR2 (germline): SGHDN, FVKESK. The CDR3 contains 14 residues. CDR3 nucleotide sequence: TGTGCCAGCAGCCAAGTCGGGGGGCCGGGCGAGCAGTACTTC. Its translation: CASSQVGGPGEQYF.

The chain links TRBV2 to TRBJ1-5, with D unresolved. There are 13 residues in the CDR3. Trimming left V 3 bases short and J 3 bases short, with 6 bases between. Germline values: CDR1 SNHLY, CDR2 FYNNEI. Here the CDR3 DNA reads TGTGCCAGCAGTGATGACTACAATCAGCCCCAGCATTTT. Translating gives CASSDDYNQPQHF.

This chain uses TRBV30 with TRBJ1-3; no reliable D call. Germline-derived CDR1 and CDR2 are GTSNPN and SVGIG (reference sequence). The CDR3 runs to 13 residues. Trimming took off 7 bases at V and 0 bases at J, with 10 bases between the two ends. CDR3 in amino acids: CAYASDSGNTIYF. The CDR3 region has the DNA TGTGCCTACGCGTCGGACTCTGGAAACACCATATATTTT.

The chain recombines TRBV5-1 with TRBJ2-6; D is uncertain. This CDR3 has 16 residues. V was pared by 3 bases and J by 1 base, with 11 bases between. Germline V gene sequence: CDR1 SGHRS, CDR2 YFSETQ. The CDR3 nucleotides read TGCGCCAGCAGCTGGGTTGAGGTTTCTGGGGCCAACGTCCTGACTTTC. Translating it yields CASSWVEVSGANVLTF.

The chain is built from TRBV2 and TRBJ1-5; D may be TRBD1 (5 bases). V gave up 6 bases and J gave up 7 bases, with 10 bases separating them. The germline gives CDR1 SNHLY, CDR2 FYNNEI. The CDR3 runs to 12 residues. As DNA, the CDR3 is TGTGCCAGCAGCGACAGTTACCAGCCCCAGCATTTT. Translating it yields CASSDSYQPQHF.

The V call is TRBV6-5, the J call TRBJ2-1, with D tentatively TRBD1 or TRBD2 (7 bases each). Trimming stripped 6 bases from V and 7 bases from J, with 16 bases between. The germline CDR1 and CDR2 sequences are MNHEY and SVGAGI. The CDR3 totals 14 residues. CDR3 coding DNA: TGTGCCAGCAGGCAGGGGGGGGCTTGGAATGAGCAGTTCTTC. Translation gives CASRQGGAWNEQFF.

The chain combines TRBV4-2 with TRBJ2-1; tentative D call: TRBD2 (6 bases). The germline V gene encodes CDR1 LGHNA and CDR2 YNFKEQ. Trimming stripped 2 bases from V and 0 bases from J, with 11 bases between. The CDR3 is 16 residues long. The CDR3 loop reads CASSQRLRGSYNEQFF. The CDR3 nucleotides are TGTGCCAGCAGCCAACGGTTGCGGGGCTCCTACAATGAGCAGTTCTTC.

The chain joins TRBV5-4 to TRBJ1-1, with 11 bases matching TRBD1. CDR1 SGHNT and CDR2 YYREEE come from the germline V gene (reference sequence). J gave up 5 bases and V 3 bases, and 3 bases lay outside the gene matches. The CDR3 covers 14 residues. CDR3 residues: CASSSGTGGTEAFF. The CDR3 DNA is TGTGCCAGCAGCTCCGGGACAGGGGGGACTGAAGCTTTCTTT.

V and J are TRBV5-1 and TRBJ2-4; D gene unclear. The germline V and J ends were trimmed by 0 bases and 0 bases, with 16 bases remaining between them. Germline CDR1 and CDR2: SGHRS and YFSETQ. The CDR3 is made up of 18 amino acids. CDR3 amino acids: CASSLDLATALAKNIQYF. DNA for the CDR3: TGCGCCAGCAGCTTGGACCTCGCTACAGCCCTAGCCAAAAACATTCAGTACTTC.

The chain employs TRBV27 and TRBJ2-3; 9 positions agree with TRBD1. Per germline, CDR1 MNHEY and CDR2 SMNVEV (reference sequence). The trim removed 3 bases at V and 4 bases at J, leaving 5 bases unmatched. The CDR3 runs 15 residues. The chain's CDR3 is CASSFQTGGSDTQYF. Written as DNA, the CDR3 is TGTGCCAGCAGTTTTCAGACAGGGGGTTCAGATACGCAGTATTTT.

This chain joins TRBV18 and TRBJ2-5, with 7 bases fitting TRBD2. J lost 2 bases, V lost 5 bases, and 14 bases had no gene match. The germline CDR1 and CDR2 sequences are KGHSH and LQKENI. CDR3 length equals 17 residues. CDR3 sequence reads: CASSTAPPNSGQETQYF. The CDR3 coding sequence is TGTGCCAGCTCAACCGCGCCCCCGAATAGCGGGCAAGAGACCCAGTACTTC.